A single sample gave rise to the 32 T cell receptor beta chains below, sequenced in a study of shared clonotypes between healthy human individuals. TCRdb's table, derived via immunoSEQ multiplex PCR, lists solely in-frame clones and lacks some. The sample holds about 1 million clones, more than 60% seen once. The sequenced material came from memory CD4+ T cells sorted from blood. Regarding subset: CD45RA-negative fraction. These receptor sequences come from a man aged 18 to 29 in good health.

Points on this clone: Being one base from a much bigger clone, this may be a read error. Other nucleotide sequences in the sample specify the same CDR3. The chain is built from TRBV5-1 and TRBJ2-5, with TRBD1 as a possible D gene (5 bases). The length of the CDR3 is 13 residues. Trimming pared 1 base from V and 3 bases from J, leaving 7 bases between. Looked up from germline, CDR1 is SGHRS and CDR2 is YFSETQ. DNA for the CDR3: TGCGCCAGCAGCTTGCCAGGGAAAGAGACCCAGTACTTC. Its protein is CASSLPGKETQYF.

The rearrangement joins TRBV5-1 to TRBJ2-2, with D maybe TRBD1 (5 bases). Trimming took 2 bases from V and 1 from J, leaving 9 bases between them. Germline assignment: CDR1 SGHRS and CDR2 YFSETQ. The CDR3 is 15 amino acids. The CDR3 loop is CASSLGVGNTGELFF. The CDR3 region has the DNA TGCGCCAGCAGCTTAGGGGTCGGGAACACCGGGGAGCTGTTTTTT.

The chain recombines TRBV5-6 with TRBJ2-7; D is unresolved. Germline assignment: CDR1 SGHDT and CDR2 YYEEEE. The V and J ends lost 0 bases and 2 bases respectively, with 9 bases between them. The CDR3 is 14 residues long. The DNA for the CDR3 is TGTGCCAGCAGCTTGGCTCACGGTACCTACGAGCAGTACTTC. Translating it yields CASSLAHGTYEQYF.

CDR3 residues: CASSHKVGAQDQPQHF. In nucleotides, the CDR3 is TGTGCCAGCAGCCATAAAGTAGGGGCGCAGGACCAGCCCCAGCATTTT. This chain joins TRBV13 and TRBJ1-5; D possibly corresponds to TRBD1 (5 bases). In germline, CDR1 is PRHDT, CDR2 FYEKMQ (reference sequence). The V gene lost 5 bases and the J gene lost 7 bases, with 21 bases spanning the gap. The CDR3 extends over 16 amino acids.

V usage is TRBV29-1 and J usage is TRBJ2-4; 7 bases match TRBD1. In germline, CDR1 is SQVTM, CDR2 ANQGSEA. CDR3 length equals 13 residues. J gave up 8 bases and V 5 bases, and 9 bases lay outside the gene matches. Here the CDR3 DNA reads TGCAGCGTTTCCACAGGGGTGGGAGACATTCAGTACTTC. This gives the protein CSVSTGVGDIQYF.

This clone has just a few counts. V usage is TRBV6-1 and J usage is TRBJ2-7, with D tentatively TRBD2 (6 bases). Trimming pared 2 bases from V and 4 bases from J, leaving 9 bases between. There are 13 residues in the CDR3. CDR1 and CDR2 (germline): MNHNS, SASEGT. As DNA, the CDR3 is TGTGCCAGCAGTGAACGTCGGGGGTACGAGCAGTACTTC. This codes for CASSERRGYEQYF.

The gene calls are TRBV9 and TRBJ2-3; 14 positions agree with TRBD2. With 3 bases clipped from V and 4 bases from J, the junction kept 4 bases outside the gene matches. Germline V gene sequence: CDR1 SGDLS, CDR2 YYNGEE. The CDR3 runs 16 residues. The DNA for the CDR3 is TGTGCCAGCAGCGCGACTAGCGGGGGGGCTTCAGATACGCAGTATTTT. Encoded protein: CASSATSGGASDTQYF.

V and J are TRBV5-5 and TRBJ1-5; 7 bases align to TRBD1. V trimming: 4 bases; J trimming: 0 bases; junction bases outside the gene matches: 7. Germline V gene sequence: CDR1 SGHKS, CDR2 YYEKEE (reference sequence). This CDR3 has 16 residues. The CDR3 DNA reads TGTGCCAGCAGCCCGTGGGACAGCTATAGCAATCAGCCCCAGCATTTT. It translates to CASSPWDSYSNQPQHF.

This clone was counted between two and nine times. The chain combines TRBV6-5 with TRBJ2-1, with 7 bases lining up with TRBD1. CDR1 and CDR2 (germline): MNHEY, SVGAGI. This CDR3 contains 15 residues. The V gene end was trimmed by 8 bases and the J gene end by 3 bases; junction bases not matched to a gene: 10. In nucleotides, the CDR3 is TGTGCCAGCGGCAGGGACAGATGGTTCTACAATGAGCAGTTCTTC. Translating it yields CASGRDRWFYNEQFF.

CDR3 DNA: TGTGCCAGCAGCTTGGGCCACGGGGGGAACGGGGAGCTGTTTTTT. Residues: CASSLGHGGNGELFF. The chain carries TRBV11-2 and TRBJ2-2, with 7 positions matching TRBD2. Germline CDR1 is SGHAT and CDR2 is FQNNGV. After removal of 3 bases from V and 7 bases from J, the junction contained 8 bases not matched to a gene. The CDR3 loop spans 15 amino acids.

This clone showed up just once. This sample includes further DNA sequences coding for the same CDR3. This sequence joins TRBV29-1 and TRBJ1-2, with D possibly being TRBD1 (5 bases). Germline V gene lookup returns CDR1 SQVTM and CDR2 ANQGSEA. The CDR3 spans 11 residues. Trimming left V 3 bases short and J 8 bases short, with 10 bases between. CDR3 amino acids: CSVDQGSGYTF. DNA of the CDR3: TGCAGCGTTGACCAGGGTTCCGGCTACACCTTC.

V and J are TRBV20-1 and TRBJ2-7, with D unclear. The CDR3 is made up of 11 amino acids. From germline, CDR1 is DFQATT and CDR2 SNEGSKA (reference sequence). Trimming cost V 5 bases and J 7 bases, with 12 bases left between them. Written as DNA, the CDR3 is TGCAGTGCTCCCTTAATGGGGGAGCAGTACTTC. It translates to CSAPLMGEQYF.

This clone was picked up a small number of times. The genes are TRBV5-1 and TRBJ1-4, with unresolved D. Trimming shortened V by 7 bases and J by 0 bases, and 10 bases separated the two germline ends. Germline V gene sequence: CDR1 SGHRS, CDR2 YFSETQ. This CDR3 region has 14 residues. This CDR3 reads CASSGSSTNEKLFF. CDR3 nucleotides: TGCGCCAGCTCCGGGTCGTCAACTAATGAAAAACTGTTTTTT.

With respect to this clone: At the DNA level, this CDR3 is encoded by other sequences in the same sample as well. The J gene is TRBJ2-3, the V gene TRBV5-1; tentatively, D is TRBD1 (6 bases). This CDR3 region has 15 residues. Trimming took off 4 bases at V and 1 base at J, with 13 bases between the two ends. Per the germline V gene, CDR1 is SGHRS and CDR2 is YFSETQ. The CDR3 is CASSGGQGGTDTQYF. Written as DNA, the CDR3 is TGCGCCAGCAGCGGGGGACAAGGTGGCACAGATACGCAGTATTTT.

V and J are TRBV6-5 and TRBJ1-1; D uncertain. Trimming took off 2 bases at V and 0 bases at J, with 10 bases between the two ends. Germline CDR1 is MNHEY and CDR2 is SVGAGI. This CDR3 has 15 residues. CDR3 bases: TGTGCCAGCAGTTACCGAGGGAGGGTGAACACTGAAGCTTTCTTT. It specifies CASSYRGRVNTEAFF.

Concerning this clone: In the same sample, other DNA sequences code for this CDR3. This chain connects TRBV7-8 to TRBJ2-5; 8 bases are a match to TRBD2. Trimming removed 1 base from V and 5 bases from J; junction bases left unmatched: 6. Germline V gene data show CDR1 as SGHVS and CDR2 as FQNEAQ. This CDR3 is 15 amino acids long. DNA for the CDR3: TGTGCCAGCAGCTTAGTCGGAGGCGGGAGGGAGACCCAGTACTTC. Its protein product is CASSLVGGGRETQYF.

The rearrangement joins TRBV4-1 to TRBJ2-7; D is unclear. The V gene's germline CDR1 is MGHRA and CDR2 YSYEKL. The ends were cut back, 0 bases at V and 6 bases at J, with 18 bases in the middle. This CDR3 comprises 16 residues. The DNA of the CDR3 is TGCGCCAGCAGCCAAGAGGCGGCTCAGCGCACGTTCGAGCAGTACTTC. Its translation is CASSQEAAQRTFEQYF.

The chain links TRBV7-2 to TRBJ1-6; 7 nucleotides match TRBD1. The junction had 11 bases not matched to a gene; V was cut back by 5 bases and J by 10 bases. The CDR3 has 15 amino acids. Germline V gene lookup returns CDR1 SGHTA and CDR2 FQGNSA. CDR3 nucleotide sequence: TGTGCCAGCAGCGCAAACAGGGGTGTAGGGTCACCCCTCCACTTT. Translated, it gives CASSANRGVGSPLHF.

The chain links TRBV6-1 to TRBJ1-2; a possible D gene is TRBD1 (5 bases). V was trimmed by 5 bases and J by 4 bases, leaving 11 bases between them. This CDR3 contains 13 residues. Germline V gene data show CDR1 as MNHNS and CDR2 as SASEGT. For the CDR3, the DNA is TGTGCCAGCAGTACAACAGGACTCTATGGCTACACCTTC. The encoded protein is CASSTTGLYGYTF.

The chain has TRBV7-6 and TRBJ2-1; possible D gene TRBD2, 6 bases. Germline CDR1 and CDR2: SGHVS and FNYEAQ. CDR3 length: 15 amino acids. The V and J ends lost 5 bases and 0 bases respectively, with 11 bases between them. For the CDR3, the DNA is TGTGCCAGCAGCACGGAGGGGCTCTCCTACAATGAGCAGTTCTTC. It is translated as CASSTEGLSYNEQFF.

The CDR3 DNA reads TGCGCCAGCAGCTTGGGTGTAGGGACGAACACTGAAGCTTTCTTT. It translates to CASSLGVGTNTEAFF. J is TRBJ1-1 and V is TRBV5-1; perhaps TRBD1 as D (5 bases). Germline V gene data show CDR1 as SGHRS and CDR2 as YFSETQ. This CDR3 region has 15 residues. V gave up 0 bases and J gave up 1 base, with 10 bases separating them.

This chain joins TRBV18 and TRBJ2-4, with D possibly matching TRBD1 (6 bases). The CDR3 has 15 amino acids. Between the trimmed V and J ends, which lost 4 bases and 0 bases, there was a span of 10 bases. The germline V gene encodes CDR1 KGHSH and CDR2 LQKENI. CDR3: CASSRDTLAKNIQYF. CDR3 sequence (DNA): TGTGCCAGCTCACGGGACACGCTAGCCAAAAACATTCAGTACTTC.

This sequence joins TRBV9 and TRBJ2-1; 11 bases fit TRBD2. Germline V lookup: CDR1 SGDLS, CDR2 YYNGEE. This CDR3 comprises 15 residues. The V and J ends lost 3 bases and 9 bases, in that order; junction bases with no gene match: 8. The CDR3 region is CASSDSGGAHSEQFF. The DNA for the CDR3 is TGTGCCAGCAGCGATAGCGGGGGGGCCCACAGTGAGCAGTTCTTC. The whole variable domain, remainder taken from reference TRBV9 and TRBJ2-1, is DSGVTQTPKHLITATGQRVTLRCSPRSGDLSVYWYQQSLDQGLQFLIQYYNGEERAKGNILERFSAQQFPDLHSELNLSSLELGDSALYFCASSDSGGAHSEQFFGPGTRLTVL.

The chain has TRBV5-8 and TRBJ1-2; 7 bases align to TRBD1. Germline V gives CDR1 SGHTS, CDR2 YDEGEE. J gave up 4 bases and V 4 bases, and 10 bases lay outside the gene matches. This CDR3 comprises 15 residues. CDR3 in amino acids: CASSPDREEGYGYTF. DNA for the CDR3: TGTGCCAGCAGCCCAGACAGGGAAGAAGGCTATGGCTACACCTTC.

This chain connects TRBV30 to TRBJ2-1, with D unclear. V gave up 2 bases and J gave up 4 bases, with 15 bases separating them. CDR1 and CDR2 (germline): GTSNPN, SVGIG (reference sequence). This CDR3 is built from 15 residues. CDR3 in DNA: TGTGCCTGGAGTAGCCCCCATAGGGAATACAATGAGCAGTTCTTC. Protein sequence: CAWSSPHREYNEQFF.

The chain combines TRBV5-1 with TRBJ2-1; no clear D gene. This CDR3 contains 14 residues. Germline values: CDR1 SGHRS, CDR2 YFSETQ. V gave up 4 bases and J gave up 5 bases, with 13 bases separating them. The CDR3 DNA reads TGCGCCAGCAGCCTACCCCAGACCGACAATGAGCAGTTCTTC. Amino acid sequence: CASSLPQTDNEQFF.

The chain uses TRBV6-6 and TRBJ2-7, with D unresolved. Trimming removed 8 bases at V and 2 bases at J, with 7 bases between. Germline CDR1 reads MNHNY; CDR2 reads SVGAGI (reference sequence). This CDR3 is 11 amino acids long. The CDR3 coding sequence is TGTGCCAGCGGGCTCCCCTACGAGCAGTACTTC. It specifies CASGLPYEQYF.

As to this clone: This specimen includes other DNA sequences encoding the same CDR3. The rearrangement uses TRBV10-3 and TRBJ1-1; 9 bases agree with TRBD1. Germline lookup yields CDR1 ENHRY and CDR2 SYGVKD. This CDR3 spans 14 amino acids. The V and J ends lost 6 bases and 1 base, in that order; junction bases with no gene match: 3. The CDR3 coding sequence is TGTGCCATCAGCGCGGACAGGGGGAACACTGAAGCTTTCTTT. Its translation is CAISADRGNTEAFF.

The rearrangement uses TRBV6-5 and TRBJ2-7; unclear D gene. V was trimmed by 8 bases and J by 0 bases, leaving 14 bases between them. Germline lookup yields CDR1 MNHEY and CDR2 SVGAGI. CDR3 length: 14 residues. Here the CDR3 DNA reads TGTGCCAGCCGAATTGACCCGAACTCCTACGAGCAGTACTTC. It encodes CASRIDPNSYEQYF.

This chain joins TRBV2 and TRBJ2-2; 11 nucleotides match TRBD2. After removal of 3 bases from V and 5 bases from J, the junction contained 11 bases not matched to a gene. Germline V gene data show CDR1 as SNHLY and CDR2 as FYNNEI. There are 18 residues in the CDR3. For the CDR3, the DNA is TGTGCCAGCAGTGAGTTCACTAGCGGGGGAGTTGATACCGGGGAGCTGTTTTTT. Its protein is CASSEFTSGGVDTGELFF.

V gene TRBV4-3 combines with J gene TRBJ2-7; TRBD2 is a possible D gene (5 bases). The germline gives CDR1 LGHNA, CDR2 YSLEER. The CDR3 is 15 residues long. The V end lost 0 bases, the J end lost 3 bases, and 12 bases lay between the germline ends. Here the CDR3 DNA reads TGCGCCAGCAGCCAAGAGTGGAGGAGTAACTACGAGCAGTACTTC. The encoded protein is CASSQEWRSNYEQYF.

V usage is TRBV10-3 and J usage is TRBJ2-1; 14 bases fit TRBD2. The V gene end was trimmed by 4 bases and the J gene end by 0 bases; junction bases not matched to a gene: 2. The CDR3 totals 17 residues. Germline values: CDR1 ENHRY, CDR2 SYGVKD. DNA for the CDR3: TGTGCCATCAGTGGACTAGCGGGGGGGAGCTCCTACAATGAGCAGTTCTTC. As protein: CAISGLAGGSSYNEQFF.